This T cell receptor beta chain originates from a study of blood T cell repertoires in COVID-19. This table comes from immunoSEQ multiplex PCR, and its TCRdb copy is limited to in-frame clones, with some not included. The table has 350,000 to 400,000 clones, more than 80% seen once; the top ten hold around 1%. Germline lookup yields CDR1 SNHLY and CDR2 FYNNEI. The CDR3 is 14 residues long. The J segment lost 2 bases and the V segment lost 5 bases, leaving 2 bases of the junction unmatched. The source is a man in his late teens or twenties who had recovered from COVID-19. The chain couples TRBV2 to TRBJ1-5; 8 bases align to TRBD1. Sequenced input: PBMCs or T cells enriched from blood (not recorded which). CDR3 in amino acids: CASSLGQGNQPQHF. Here the CDR3 DNA reads TGTGCCAGCAGTCTGGGACAGGGCAATCAGCCCCAGCATTTT.